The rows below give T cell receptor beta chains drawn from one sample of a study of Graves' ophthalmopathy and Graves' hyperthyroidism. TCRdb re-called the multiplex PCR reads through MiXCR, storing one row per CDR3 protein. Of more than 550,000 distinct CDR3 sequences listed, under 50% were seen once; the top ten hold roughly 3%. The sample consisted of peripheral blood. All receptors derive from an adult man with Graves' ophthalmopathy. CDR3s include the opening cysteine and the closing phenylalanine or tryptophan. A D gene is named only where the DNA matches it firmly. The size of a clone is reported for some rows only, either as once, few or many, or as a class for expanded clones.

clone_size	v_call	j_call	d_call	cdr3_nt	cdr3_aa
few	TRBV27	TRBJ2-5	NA	TGTGCCAGCAGTTTATCGATACTAGCACAAGAGACCCAGTACTTC	CASSLSILAQETQYF
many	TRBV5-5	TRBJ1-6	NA	TGTGCCAGCAGCTACGACTCTTTGGCACCCCTCCACTTT	CASSYDSLAPLHF
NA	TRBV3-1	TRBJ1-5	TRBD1	TGTGCCAGCAGCCAAGGTGGGACAGGGGGTAATCAGCCCCAGCATTTT	CASSQGGTGGNQPQHF
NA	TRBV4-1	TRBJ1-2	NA	TGCGCCAGCAGCCAACCCCGGGGGGCAGGGTATGGCTACACCTTC	CASSQPRGAGYGYTF
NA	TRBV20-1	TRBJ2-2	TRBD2	TGCAGTGCAGGACTAGCGGGTATCGGCACCGGGGAGCTGTTTTTT	CSAGLAGIGTGELFF
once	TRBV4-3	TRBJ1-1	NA	TGCGCCAGCAGCCAAGACGTAACAGGGATGGAGAACACTGAAGCTTTCTTT	CASSQDVTGMENTEAFF
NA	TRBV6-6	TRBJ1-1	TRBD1	TGTGCCAGCAGTGATACAGGGGTGTCCACTGAAGCTTTCTTT	CASSDTGVSTEAFF
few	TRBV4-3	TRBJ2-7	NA	TGCGCCAGCAGCCAAGATACCAGGGGCCTCTACGAGCAGTACTTC	CASSQDTRGLYEQYF
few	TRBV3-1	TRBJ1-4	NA	TGTGCCAGCAGCCAAGCGGGCCAGCGAGAAAAACTGTTTTTT	CASSQAGQREKLFF
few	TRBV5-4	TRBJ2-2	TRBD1	TGTGCCAGCCGACGACAGGGGTCCGGGGAGCTGTTTTTT	CASRRQGSGELFF
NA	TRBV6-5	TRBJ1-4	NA	TGTGCCAGCAGTACCGTGTACCGTGCAACTAATGAAAAACTGTTTTTT	CASSTVYRATNEKLFF
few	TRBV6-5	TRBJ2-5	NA	TGTGCCAGCAGCAACCCCCCGGAGACCCAGTACTTC	CASSNPPETQYF
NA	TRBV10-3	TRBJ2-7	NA	TGTGCCATCAGTGAGTCGAAGGCAGGGGTCTTCTACGAGCAGTACTTC	CAISESKAGVFYEQYF
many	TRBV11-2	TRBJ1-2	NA	TGTGCCAGCAGCTCCCTGGCCCCGGGCTTAGGAGGCTACACCTTC	CASSSLAPGLGGYTF
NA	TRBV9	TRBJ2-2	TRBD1	TGTGCCAGCAGCGGTCGACAGGGTTGGAACACCGGGGAGCTGTTTTTT	CASSGRQGWNTGELFF
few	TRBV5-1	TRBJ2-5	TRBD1	TGCGCCAGCAGCTTCGATGCAGGGCGGCCCCAACAGGGGGAGACCCAGTACTTC	CASSFDAGRPQQGETQYF
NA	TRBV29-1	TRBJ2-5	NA	TGCAGCGTTGCAATCCGCGGGACAGCCGCCCAGACCCAGTACTTC	CSVAIRGTAAQTQYF
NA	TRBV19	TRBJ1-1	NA	TGTGCCAGTAGTTCCCAACCCGGGACTCCCACTGAAGCTTTCTTT	CASSSQPGTPTEAFF
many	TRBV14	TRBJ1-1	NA	TGTGCCAGCAGCCCACAGCCGAGAGAGACTGAAGCTTTCTTT	CASSPQPRETEAFF
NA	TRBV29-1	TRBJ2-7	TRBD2	TGCAGCGTTGGAGGACTAGCGGGGCCCGGGTACGAGCAGTACTTC	CSVGGLAGPGYEQYF
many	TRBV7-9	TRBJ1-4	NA	TGTGCCAGCAGCCGTCCACAGGGAACTAATGAAAAACTGTTTTTT	CASSRPQGTNEKLFF
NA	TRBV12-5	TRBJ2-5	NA	TGTGCCAGCAGTCCCCGAGCCGGACAAGAGACCCAGTACTTC	CASSPRAGQETQYF
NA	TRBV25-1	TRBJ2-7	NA	TGTGCCAGCCAAGAGAAGGGCTTCTCCTACGAGCAGTACTTC	CASQEKGFSYEQYF
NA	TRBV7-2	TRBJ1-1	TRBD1	TGTGCCAGCAGCTTGGCGCAGGGGGGCATCACTGAAGCTTTCTTT	CASSLAQGGITEAFF
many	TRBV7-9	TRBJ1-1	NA	TGTGCCAGCAGCGCGCTCGGACAGAACACTGAAGCTTTCTTT	CASSALGQNTEAFF
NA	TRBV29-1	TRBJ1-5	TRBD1	TGCAGCTCGGGACAGAGGAGGGGGTATAGCAATCAGCCCCAGCATTTT	CSSGQRRGYSNQPQHF
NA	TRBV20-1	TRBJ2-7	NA	TGCAGTGCTGGAAGAGCTGTAGTCACAGGTCCCTACGAGCAGTACTTC	CSAGRAVVTGPYEQYF
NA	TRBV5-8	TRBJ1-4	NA	TGTGCCAGTAAAGGGTACCAAAATGAAAAACTGTTTTTT	CASKGYQNEKLFF
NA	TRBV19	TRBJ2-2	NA	TGTGCCAGTAGCCCGGACAGACTGGGAACTGCCGGGGAGCTGTTTTTT	CASSPDRLGTAGELFF
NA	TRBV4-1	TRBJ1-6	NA	TGCGCCAGCAGCCTTACTACCCAAAAGAATTCACCCCTCCACTTT	CASSLTTQKNSPLHF
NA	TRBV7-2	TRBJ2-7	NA	TGTGCCAGCAGCCCGAGGTGGGCCAGTACCTACGAGCAGTACTTC	CASSPRWASTYEQYF
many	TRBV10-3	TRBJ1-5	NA	TGTGCCATCAGTGTGACAGTAGGGCAGCCCCAGCATTTT	CAISVTVGQPQHF
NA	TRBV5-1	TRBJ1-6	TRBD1	TGCGCCAGCAGCTTGGGTGAAGGGGACAGTTCACCCCTCCACTTT	CASSLGEGDSSPLHF
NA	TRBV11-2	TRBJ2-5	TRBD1	TGTGCCAGCAGCCGAACAGGGGTGGAAGAGACCCAGTACTTC	CASSRTGVEETQYF
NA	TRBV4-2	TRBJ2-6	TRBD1	TGTGCCAGCAGCCAAGACCACAGGGGGGCTTCGGGGGCCAACGTCCTGACTTTC	CASSQDHRGASGANVLTF
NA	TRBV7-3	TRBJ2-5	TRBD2	TGTGCCTGCAGCTTGGCGATTTGGGGGGGGCAAGAGACCCAGTACTTC	CACSLAIWGGQETQYF
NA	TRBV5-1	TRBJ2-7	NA	TGCGCCAGCAGCTCCCTCTCTGGCAGGATTTACGAGCAGTACTTC	CASSSLSGRIYEQYF
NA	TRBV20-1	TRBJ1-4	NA	TGCAGTGCTAGACGACACGAGGCCACGAATGAAAAACTGTTTTTT	CSARRHEATNEKLFF
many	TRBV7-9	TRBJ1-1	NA	TGTGCCAGCAGCTTAGCGGCCTTTATGAACACTGAAGCTTTCTTT	CASSLAAFMNTEAFF
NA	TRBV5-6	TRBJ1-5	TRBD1	TGTGCCAGCAGGGGGACAGGGGGGCGGCAGCCCCAGCATTTT	CASRGTGGRQPQHF
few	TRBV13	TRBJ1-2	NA	TGTGCCAGCAGCCAAGATTGGGTTCGGGGTAACTATGGCTACACCTTC	CASSQDWVRGNYGYTF
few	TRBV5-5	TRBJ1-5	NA	TGCGCCAGCAGCCAAGGGCCCGACTTATTTCAGCCCCAGCATTTT	CASSQGPDLFQPQHF